Following are 8 T cell receptor beta chains from one sample sequenced in a study of cytomegalovirus exposure and HLA in healthy donors. Primers included in the PCR were 60 Vbeta and 13 Jbeta primers. Method: immunoSEQ multiplex PCR; TCRdb's copy keeps in-frame clones and lacks some. The table has 150,000 to 200,000 clones, approximately 77% seen once. Sequencing input: PBMCs. The receptors derive from a female donor in good health and CMV-seronegative.

This clone has only a few counts. This rearrangement joins TRBV13 to TRBJ2-2; unclear D gene. V was clipped by 3 bases and J by 3 bases, with 5 bases between them. The germline CDR1 and CDR2 sequences are PRHDT and FYEKMQ (reference sequence). The CDR3 is made up of 13 amino acids. The CDR3 here is CASSFTDTGELFF. CDR3 in DNA: TGTGCCAGCAGCTTCACGGACACCGGGGAGCTGTTTTTT.

In DNA form, the CDR3 reads TGTGCCAGCAGACACAGGGTGCAGAACACTGAAGCTTTCTTT. Translating it yields CASRHRVQNTEAFF. The chain joins TRBV6-1 to TRBJ1-1, with D possibly being TRBD1 (6 bases). The germline CDR1 and CDR2 sequences are MNHNS and SASEGT. Trimming removed 6 bases at V and 1 base at J, with 12 bases between. This CDR3 spans 14 amino acids.

The chain recombines TRBV9 with TRBJ2-5; possibly TRBD2 for D (5 bases). The CDR3 covers 13 residues. V shed 2 bases and J shed 5 bases, with 10 bases lying between them. Germline lookup yields CDR1 SGDLS and CDR2 YYNGEE. CDR3 in amino acids: CASSVRELETQYF. The CDR3 region has the DNA TGTGCCAGCAGCGTGAGGGAGCTGGAGACCCAGTACTTC.

The chain joins TRBV5-1 to TRBJ2-2; 7 nucleotides line up with TRBD2. Looked up from germline, CDR1 is SGHRS and CDR2 is YFSETQ. Trimming at V came to 0 bases and at J to 3 bases, leaving 5 bases not matched to a gene. The CDR3 runs to 16 residues. CDR3 protein: CASSLVSAGDTGELFF. The DNA for the CDR3 is TGCGCCAGCAGCTTGGTTTCGGCGGGAGACACCGGGGAGCTGTTTTTT.

This rearrangement joins TRBV25-1 to TRBJ2-2; D is unresolved. Germline CDR1 MGHDK, CDR2 SYGVNS. The CDR3 loop spans 15 amino acids. Trimming removed 1 base at V and 0 bases at J, with 6 bases between. In DNA form, the CDR3 reads TGTGCCAGCAGTGAATCCCGTGCGAACACCGGGGAGCTGTTTTTT. Amino acids: CASSESRANTGELFF.

J is TRBJ2-5 and V is TRBV7-6; D is possibly TRBD1 (6 bases). Germline-derived CDR1 and CDR2 are SGHVS and FNYEAQ. Trimming took off 2 bases at V and 5 bases at J, with 15 bases between the two ends. CDR3 size: 15 residues. The CDR3 DNA reads as TGTGCCAGCAGCTTATTAGACAGGCCCCGGGAGACCCAGTACTTC. It yields the protein CASSLLDRPRETQYF.

The chain uses TRBV5-4 and TRBJ2-1; D gene ambiguous. The V gene lost 4 bases and the J gene lost 7 bases, with 12 bases spanning the gap. Germline V gene sequence: CDR1 SGHNT, CDR2 YYREEE (reference sequence). The CDR3 covers 13 residues. CDR3 sequence: CASSPGSRNEQFF. The CDR3 DNA reads as TGTGCCAGCAGCCCAGGATCGAGAAATGAGCAGTTCTTC.

This rearrangement joins TRBV13 to TRBJ2-7, with a possible D match to TRBD1 (7 bases). The germline V and J ends were trimmed by 5 bases and 6 bases, with 11 bases remaining between them. The CDR3 runs to 12 residues. CDR1 is PRHDT, CDR2 FYEKMQ, per germline (reference sequence). The DNA for the CDR3 is TGTGCCAGCAGCGTTCAGGGGGGCGAGCAGTACTTC. It encodes CASSVQGGEQYF.